The 15 T cell receptor beta chains listed next were all sequenced from one sample in a study of T cells in Graves' hyperthyroidism and ophthalmopathy. Researchers amplified the TCR beta CDR3 regions from RNA transcripts. The TCR CDR3 first-round RT-PCR relied on the HTBI primer set. TCRdb processed the multiplex PCR reads anew with MiXCR; each CDR3 protein has one entry. The sample lists a few hundred thousand distinct CDR3 sequences, 15% seen once, with about 31% in the top ten. What was sequenced was blood. These receptors came from a woman in her twenties or thirties with Graves' hyperthyroidism.

Ten or more counts support this clonotype. The rearrangement links TRBV2 to TRBJ2-1; D call uncertain. CDR3 length: 13 residues. V was trimmed by 1 base and J by 10 bases, leaving 11 bases between them. Germline values: CDR1 SNHLY, CDR2 FYNNEI. CDR3 in amino acids: CASSEELGPEQFF. CDR3 coding DNA: TGTGCCAGCAGTGAAGAACTCGGACCGGAGCAGTTCTTC.

This clonotype was found many times. V usage is TRBV18 and J usage is TRBJ1-4; no firm D call. Trimming stripped 3 bases from V and 0 bases from J, with 5 bases between. The CDR3 runs to 14 residues. Germline loops: CDR1 KGHSH, CDR2 LQKENI. The CDR3 is CASSPRTTNEKLFF. CDR3 coding DNA: TGTGCCAGCTCACCCAGAACAACTAATGAAAAACTGTTTTTT.

This sequence joins TRBV12-3 or TRBV12-4 and TRBJ2-7, with 7 bases that match TRBD2. The CDR3 runs 13 residues. J was trimmed by 5 bases and V by 7 bases; bases with no gene match: 8. CDR3 sequence reads: CASNLAGDHEQYF. The CDR3 DNA is TGTGCCAGCAACCTGGCGGGGGATCACGAGCAGTACTTC.

Of note for this clonotype: A clone one base away is much larger, so this may be a read error. The V and J genes are TRBV28 and TRBJ2-1; D is tentatively TRBD1 or TRBD2 (5 bases each). Germline lookup yields CDR1 MDHEN and CDR2 SYDVKM. V lost 5 bases, J lost 9 bases, and 17 bases lay in between. The CDR3 runs to 14 residues. The CDR3 DNA reads TGTGCCAGCAGTCCGGGACGAACCGTCGTTGAGCAGTTCTTC. Translating it yields CASSPGRTVVEQFF. The full variable domain, completed using reference TRBV28 and TRBJ2-1, is DVKVTQSSRYLVKRTGEKVFLECVQDMDHENMFWYRQDPGLGLRLIYFSYDVKMKEKGDIPEGYSVSREKKERFSLILESASTNQTSMYLCASSPGRTVVEQFFGPGTRLTVL.

With respect to this clonotype: At one end the junction does not follow the germline gene, possibly because of a read error. This rearrangement joins TRBV5-5 to TRBJ2-4, with a tentative D call TRBD1 (5 bases). CDR1 is SGHKS, CDR2 YYEKEE, per germline (reference sequence). The CDR3 has 14 residues. Here the CDR3 DNA reads TGTGCCAGCAGCCAGGGATTAGCCAAAGACATTCAGTACTTC. It yields the protein CASSQGLAKDIQYF.

This clonotype was seen ten or more times. The chain links TRBV6-1 to TRBJ2-1; D call uncertain. Trimming removed 3 bases at V and 4 bases at J, with 13 bases between. The germline V gene encodes CDR1 MNHNS and CDR2 SASEGT. The length of the CDR3 is 15 residues. Written as DNA, the CDR3 is TGTGCCAGCAGTGAGGGGATTTTTGCTTACAATGAGCAGTTCTTC. This gives the protein CASSEGIFAYNEQFF.

This clonotype was seen more than once but under ten times. V gene TRBV5-1 combines with J gene TRBJ2-5; 12 nucleotides align to TRBD2. The germline CDR1 and CDR2 sequences are SGHRS and YFSETQ. With V trimmed by 0 bases and J by 11 bases, 17 bases remained unmatched. CDR3 size: 18 residues. CDR3 nucleotide sequence: TGCGCCAGCAGCTTGGCGGCCAGGGGGGCCACTAGCGGGAGGACACAGTACTTC. Translated, it gives CASSLAARGATSGRTQYF.

J is TRBJ2-2 and V is TRBV19; 10 bases map to TRBD1. CDR1 is LNHDA and CDR2 is SQIVND in the germline V gene (reference sequence). After removal of 4 bases from V and 7 bases from J, the junction contained 3 bases not matched to a gene. The CDR3 is 14 residues long. Here the CDR3 reads CASSTGQGNGELFF. The CDR3 nucleotides read TGTGCCAGTAGTACGGGACAGGGGAACGGGGAGCTGTTTTTT.

CDR3 nucleotides: TGTGCCAGCAGCGCTCGACAGGGCCCCGAGGCCCAGTACTTC. Translating it yields CASSARQGPEAQYF. The chain is built from TRBV3-1 and TRBJ2-5, with 7 bases matching TRBD1. This CDR3 has 14 residues. The germline CDR1 and CDR2 sequences are LGHDT and YNNKEL (reference sequence). The trim removed 5 bases at V and 9 bases at J, leaving 12 bases unmatched.

In this sample, this clonotype turned up many times. CDR3 nucleotide sequence: TGTGCCTGCACCCTAGAGAGGACGGTGAACACTGAAGCTTTCTTT. This codes for CACTLERTVNTEAFF. The V and J genes are TRBV28 and TRBJ1-1; D ambiguous. Trimming cost V 11 bases and J 0 bases, with 19 bases left between them. The length of the CDR3 is 15 residues. CDR1 is MDHEN and CDR2 is SYDVKM in the germline V gene.

This clonotype was seen ten or more times. This chain uses TRBV6-5 with TRBJ1-1; weak D call: TRBD1 (6 bases). The CDR3 runs 13 residues. Deletions cut 0 bases from V and 4 bases from J, with 6 bases between. Germline loops: CDR1 MNHEY, CDR2 SVGAGI. The CDR3 protein is CASSYSGGTEAFF. The CDR3 DNA reads TGTGCCAGCAGTTACTCAGGGGGCACTGAAGCTTTCTTT.

In this sample, this clonotype turned up once. The rearrangement joins TRBV27 to TRBJ1-6; TRBD1 matches at 7 bases. This CDR3 comprises 14 residues. V dropped 3 bases and J dropped 9; count of bases not matched to a gene: 5. CDR1 and CDR2 (germline): MNHEY, SMNVEV (reference sequence). The CDR3 sequence is CASSFQGVVSPLHF. The CDR3 nucleotides are TGTGCCAGCAGTTTCCAGGGGGTCGTTTCACCCCTCCACTTT.

This clonotype was detected ten times or more. V usage is TRBV18 and J usage is TRBJ2-2; D not certain. The germline gives CDR1 KGHSH, CDR2 LQKENI. CDR3 length: 13 amino acids. Trimming pared 6 bases from V and 0 bases from J, leaving 5 bases between. CDR3 residues: CASSGANTGELFF. The CDR3 bases are TGTGCCAGCTCTGGGGCGAACACCGGGGAGCTGTTTTTT. Full variable domain (rest looked up from reference TRBV18 and TRBJ2-2): NAGVMQNPRHLVRRRGQEARLRCSPMKGHSHVYWYRQLPEEGLKFMVYLQKENIIDESGMPKERFSAEFPKEGPSILRIQQVVRGDSAAYFCASSGANTGELFFGEGSRLTVL.

This clonotype was seen a handful of times. The V and J genes are TRBV20-1 and TRBJ2-5; D is uncertain. CDR1 and CDR2 from the germline V gene are DFQATT and SNEGSKA (reference sequence). V shed 3 bases and J shed 2 bases, with 10 bases lying between them. This CDR3 comprises 13 residues. The CDR3: CSASLTPQETQYF. For the CDR3, the DNA is TGCAGTGCTAGCCTGACTCCGCAAGAGACCCAGTACTTC.

Many counts were recorded for this clonotype. The genes are TRBV6-6 and TRBJ2-2; tentatively, D is TRBD1 (6 bases). Germline CDR1 is MNHNY and CDR2 is SVGAGI (reference sequence). V was clipped by 2 bases and J by 8 bases, with 15 bases between them. There are 15 residues in the CDR3. CDR3 in DNA: TGTGCCAGCAGTTACGCCGGGACAACCTCTGGGGAGCTGTTTTTT. Encoded protein: CASSYAGTTSGELFF.